This T cell receptor (beta chain) came from a study of blood T cell repertoires in COVID-19. In the study overall: Whether acute or convalescent, the COVID-19 samples came from the United States, Italy and Spain. PBMCs, B-cell-depleted T cells, or T cells provided the cDNA or gDNA that made up the material.

The CDR3 is made up of 15 amino acids. Germline V CDR1 and CDR2: MDHEN, SYDVKM. Trimming took 7 bases from V and 3 from J; bases not matched to a gene: 9. Original processing notes: Nucleated cell counts were estimated from reference gene primer amplification. The method was immunoSEQ multiplex PCR; TCRdb's version includes in-frame clones alone and lacks a portion of them. The DNA was the basis for D and trimming; V, J and clone size are from that table. The sample holds about 72,000 clones, 65% to 90% seen once. The TCR sequence derives from a man aged 70 or older with active or convalescent COVID-19. The sequenced material came from peripheral blood. The J gene is TRBJ2-7, the V gene TRBV28; TRBD1 aligns across 10 bases. The CDR3 sequence: CASTLAGTGDYEQYF. The CDR3 DNA sequence: TGTGCCAGCACCTTAGCCGGGACAGGGGACTACGAGCAGTACTTC.